One and the same sample provided the 26 T cell receptor beta chains below, sequenced in a study of CXCR3-negative and CXCR3-positive naive CD8 T cells. Researchers prepared the TRB cDNA libraries using 5' RACE with UMI labels. One entry per CDR3 protein, without DNA, is what TCRdb gives after re-calling the 5' RACE reads. The table lists nearly 45,000 distinct CDR3 sequences, with under 15% in the top ten. The specimen sequenced was memory CD8+ T cells from blood. These receptors all stem from a human donor in good health. Some clones in this sample may be carry-over from other donors' samples.

The chain combines TRBV12-3 or TRBV12-4 with TRBJ2-7; TCRdb selects TRBD2, and the lack of DNA leaves this call unchecked. CDR3 length equals 17 residues. The CDR3 sequence: CASSLSGTSGDSYEQYF.

This chain uses TRBV5-1 with TRBJ1-1; the D gene TCRdb calls, TRBD1, cannot be checked with no DNA. The CDR3 length is 16 residues. From germline, CDR1 is SGHRS and CDR2 YFSETQ. CDR3 loop: CASSSYGGGKNTEAFF.

The rearrangement uses TRBV25-1 and TRBJ1-2. The CDR3 sequence is 14 residues long. Per the germline V gene, CDR1 is MGHDK and CDR2 is SYGVNS. CDR3: CASSVDPRTYGYTF.

The V and J genes are TRBV12-3 or TRBV12-4 and TRBJ2-5; TCRdb names TRBD1, which stays unverified in the absence of DNA. The CDR3 is made up of 14 amino acids. CDR3 sequence: CASSSSGVQETQYF.

The chain is built from TRBV6-2 or TRBV6-3 and TRBJ1-5; TCRdb returns TRBD1, unconfirmable since there is no DNA. Germline CDR1 reads MNHEY; CDR2 reads SVGEGT. This CDR3 region has 15 residues. The CDR3: CASSPGTGVNQPQHF.

The chain has TRBV20-1 and TRBJ1-1. This CDR3 has 11 amino acids. CDR1 and CDR2 (germline): DFQATT, SNEGSKA (reference sequence). The CDR3 spells CSVLKDTEAFF.

The rearrangement joins TRBV7-2 to TRBJ1-5; lacking DNA, the TRBD1 call made by TCRdb goes unchecked. CDR1 is SGHTA, CDR2 FQGNSA, per germline. This CDR3 is 15 amino acids long. CDR3 region: CASSLVHRRNQPQHF.

The V call is TRBV7-9, the J call TRBJ1-2. Germline CDR1 reads SEHNR; CDR2 reads FQNEAQ (reference sequence). This CDR3 spans 13 amino acids. CDR3 loop: CASSLNMLYGYTF.

The gene calls are TRBV27 and TRBJ2-1. The germline V gene encodes CDR1 MNHEY and CDR2 SMNVEV (reference sequence). The CDR3 has 15 residues. CDR3 sequence: CASSQDGSSYNEQFF.

Considering frequency, this clonotype is medium-sized. V usage is TRBV20-1 and J usage is TRBJ1-5. The CDR3 has 14 residues. CDR1 and CDR2 from the germline V gene are DFQATT and SNEGSKA (reference sequence). This CDR3 is CSARSWEENQPQHF.

The chain recombines TRBV19 with TRBJ2-1; the TCRdb D gene call, TRBD1, has no DNA to confirm it. This CDR3 spans 14 amino acids. Germline lookup yields CDR1 LNHDA and CDR2 SQIVND (reference sequence). The CDR3 region is CASKGRGTYNEQFF.

The chain recombines TRBV28 with TRBJ1-1; TCRdb designates TRBD1, a call that cannot be tested without DNA. The CDR3 loop spans 14 amino acids. The germline V gene has CDR1 MDHEN and CDR2 SYDVKM. The CDR3 spells CASSFSGANTEAFF.

V usage is TRBV7-3 and J usage is TRBJ1-1; absent DNA, TCRdb's TRBD1 call cannot be checked. The CDR3 covers 13 residues. Germline V gene lookup returns CDR1 SGHTA and CDR2 FQGTGA. The CDR3 reads CASSRTGGTEAFF.

The CDR3 protein is CASSLPGLTYEQYF. This sequence joins TRBV27 and TRBJ2-7; TCRdb's assignment of TRBD2 cannot be checked, as there is no DNA. CDR3 length: 14 residues. Germline V lookup: CDR1 MNHEY, CDR2 SMNVEV (reference sequence).

The genes are TRBV2 and TRBJ2-5. The CDR3 spans 14 residues. Germline V gene sequence: CDR1 SNHLY, CDR2 FYNNEI. This CDR3 is CASSSQSGWETQYF.

The chain uses TRBV20-1 and TRBJ1-1; the D call of TRBD1 rests on TCRdb alone, since no DNA is present to check it. The CDR3 sequence is 16 residues long. CDR1 DFQATT and CDR2 SNEGSKA come from the germline V gene (reference sequence). CDR3: CSARVIQGVLNTEAFF.

The chain's CDR3 is CAITDEGASEQYF. The chain uses TRBV10-3 and TRBJ2-7; TCRdb lists TRBD1, though no DNA is available to test this call. Per germline, CDR1 ENHRY and CDR2 SYGVKD. The CDR3 is 13 amino acids.

The V gene is TRBV23-1, the J gene TRBJ2-7. Being an ORF, TRBV23-1 has a function that is uncertain. This CDR3 has 13 amino acids. CDR3 in amino acids: CASSQRPFYEQYF.

This chain joins TRBV11-2 and TRBJ2-7; the D call from TCRdb, TRBD2, cannot be confirmed without DNA. Germline CDR1 SGHAT, CDR2 FQNNGV. The CDR3 contains 15 residues. CDR3 loop: CASSSRGRGLYEQYF.

This rearrangement joins TRBV5-5 to TRBJ2-3; with no DNA, the TCRdb D assignment of TRBD1 cannot be verified. Germline V lookup: CDR1 SGHKS, CDR2 YYEKEE (reference sequence). The CDR3 spans 12 residues. This CDR3 reads CASSGDADTQYF.

This rearrangement joins TRBV6-6 to TRBJ1-4; TCRdb names TRBD1, which stays unverified in the absence of DNA. Germline V lookup: CDR1 MNHNY, CDR2 SVGAGI (reference sequence). The CDR3 contains 14 residues. CDR3 region: CASSYTDSNEKLFF.

This chain connects TRBV15 to TRBJ2-7. CDR1 is LNHNV and CDR2 is YYDKDF in the germline V gene (reference sequence). CDR3 length: 14 residues. The CDR3 protein is CATSRDPVTYEQYF.

The chain carries TRBV5-1 and TRBJ2-2; without DNA, the TCRdb call of TRBD2 cannot be checked. The CDR3 sequence is 15 residues long. Germline loops: CDR1 SGHRS, CDR2 YFSETQ. CDR3 residues: CASSRRTATTGELFF.

This rearrangement joins TRBV6-4 to TRBJ1-6; the D call of TRBD1 rests on TCRdb alone, since no DNA is present to check it. The CDR3 has 15 residues. Germline V gene data show CDR1 as MRHNA and CDR2 as SNTAGT. The CDR3 reads CTSSGDNSGNSPLHF.

The chain couples TRBV7-6 to TRBJ2-2. Germline V gene lookup returns CDR1 SGHVS and CDR2 FNYEAQ. The CDR3 consists of 14 residues. Here the CDR3 reads CASSRSGNTGELFF.

The V and J genes are TRBV28 and TRBJ2-5; TCRdb lists TRBD1, though no DNA is available to test this call. CDR1 MDHEN and CDR2 SYDVKM come from the germline V gene. The CDR3 is 16 amino acids. CDR3 in amino acids: CASRDAAGGAAETQYF.